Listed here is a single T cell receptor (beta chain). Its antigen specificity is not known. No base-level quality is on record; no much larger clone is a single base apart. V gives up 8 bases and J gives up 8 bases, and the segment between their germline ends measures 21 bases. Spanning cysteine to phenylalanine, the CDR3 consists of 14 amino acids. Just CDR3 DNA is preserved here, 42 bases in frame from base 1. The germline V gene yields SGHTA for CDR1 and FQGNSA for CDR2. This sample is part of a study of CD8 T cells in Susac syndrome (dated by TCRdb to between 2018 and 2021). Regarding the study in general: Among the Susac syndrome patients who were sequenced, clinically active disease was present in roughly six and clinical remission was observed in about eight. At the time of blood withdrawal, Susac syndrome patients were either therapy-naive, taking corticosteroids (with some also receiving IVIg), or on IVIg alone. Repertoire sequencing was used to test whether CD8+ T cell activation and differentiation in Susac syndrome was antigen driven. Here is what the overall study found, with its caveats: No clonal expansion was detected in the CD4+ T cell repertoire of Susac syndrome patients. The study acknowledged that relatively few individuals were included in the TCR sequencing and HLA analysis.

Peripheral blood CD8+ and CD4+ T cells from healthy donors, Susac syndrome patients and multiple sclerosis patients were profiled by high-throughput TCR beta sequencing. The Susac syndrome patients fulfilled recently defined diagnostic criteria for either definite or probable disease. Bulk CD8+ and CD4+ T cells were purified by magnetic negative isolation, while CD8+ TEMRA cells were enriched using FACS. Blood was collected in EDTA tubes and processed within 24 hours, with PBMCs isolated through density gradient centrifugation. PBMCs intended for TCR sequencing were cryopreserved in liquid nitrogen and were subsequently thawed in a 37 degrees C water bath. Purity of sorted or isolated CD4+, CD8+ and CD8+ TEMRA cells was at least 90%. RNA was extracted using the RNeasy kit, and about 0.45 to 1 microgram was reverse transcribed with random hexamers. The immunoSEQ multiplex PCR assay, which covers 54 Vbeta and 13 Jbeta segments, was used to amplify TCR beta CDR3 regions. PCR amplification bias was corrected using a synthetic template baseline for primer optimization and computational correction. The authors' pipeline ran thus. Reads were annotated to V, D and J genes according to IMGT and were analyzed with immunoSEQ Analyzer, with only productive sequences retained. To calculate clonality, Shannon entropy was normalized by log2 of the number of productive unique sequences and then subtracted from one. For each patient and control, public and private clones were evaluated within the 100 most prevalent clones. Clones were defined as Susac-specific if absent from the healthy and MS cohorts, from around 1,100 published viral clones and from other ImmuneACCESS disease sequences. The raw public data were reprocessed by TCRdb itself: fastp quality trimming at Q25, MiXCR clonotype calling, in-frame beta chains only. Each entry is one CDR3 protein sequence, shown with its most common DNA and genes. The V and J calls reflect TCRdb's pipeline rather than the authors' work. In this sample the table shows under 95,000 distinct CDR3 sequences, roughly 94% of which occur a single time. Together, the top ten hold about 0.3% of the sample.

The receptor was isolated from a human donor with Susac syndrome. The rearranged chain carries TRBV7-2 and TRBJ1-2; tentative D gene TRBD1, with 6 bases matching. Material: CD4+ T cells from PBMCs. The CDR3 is CASQLQGEVGGYTF. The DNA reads TGTGCCAGCCAATTACAGGGCGAGGTAGGCGGCTACACCTTC.